Each of the 12 T cell receptor beta chains below was sequenced from the same sample in a study of blood T cell repertoires in COVID-19. This table comes from immunoSEQ multiplex PCR, and its TCRdb copy is limited to in-frame clones, with some not included. This sample yields about 310,000 clones, of which about 90% are seen a single time; approximately 0.98% belongs to the top ten. Material: peripheral blood. These receptors were obtained from a woman in her 40s with COVID-19, enrolled during active disease.

This clone was observed a single time. The chain carries TRBV9 and TRBJ2-3; 9 bases line up with TRBD1. The V gene's germline CDR1 is SGDLS and CDR2 YYNGEE. This CDR3 region has 15 residues. V trimming: 2 bases; J trimming: 3 bases; junction bases outside the gene matches: 4. The CDR3 region has the DNA TGTGCCAGCAGCGTCGGGACAGGGAGGACAGATACGCAGTATTTT. Translated: CASSVGTGRTDTQYF.

The rearrangement links TRBV29-1 to TRBJ2-5; TRBD1 matches at 7 bases. The CDR3 extends over 12 amino acids. V shed 7 bases, J shed 5 bases, and the junction held 7 bases outside the gene matches. Per germline, CDR1 SQVTM and CDR2 ANQGSEA. The DNA of the CDR3 is TGCAGCGCGACCAGGGGGATTGAGACCCAGTACTTC. Protein sequence: CSATRGIETQYF.

V gene TRBV19 combines with J gene TRBJ1-1, with 10 bases identical to TRBD1. Germline V gene lookup returns CDR1 LNHDA and CDR2 SQIVND (reference sequence). CDR3 length: 17 amino acids. The trim removed 7 bases at V and 6 bases at J, leaving 17 bases unmatched. The CDR3 nucleotides are TGTGCCAGTAACTCTATATGGGACAGGGGTTCCGGCGCTGAAGCTTTCTTT. Protein product: CASNSIWDRGSGAEAFF.

J is TRBJ2-1 and V is TRBV27; 11 nucleotides agree with TRBD2. This CDR3 has 17 residues. Germline V lookup: CDR1 MNHEY, CDR2 SMNVEV (reference sequence). The V gene end was trimmed by 4 bases and the J gene end by 4 bases; junction bases not matched to a gene: 9. The DNA of the CDR3 is TGTGCCAGCAGTTCAAATAAACTAGCGGGAGAATACAATGAGCAGTTCTTC. As protein: CASSSNKLAGEYNEQFF.

CDR3 loop: CASSARQGFNEQYF. The CDR3 nucleotides are TGTGCCAGCAGCGCGCGACAGGGGTTCAACGAGCAGTACTTC. The V and J genes are TRBV9 and TRBJ2-7, with 8 bases fitting TRBD1. The CDR3 consists of 14 residues. V shed 3 bases and J 5 bases; nucleotides not matched to a gene: 7. From germline, CDR1 is SGDLS and CDR2 YYNGEE.

The chain uses TRBV28 and TRBJ1-3, with D unclear. CDR1 is MDHEN, CDR2 SYDVKM, per germline. This CDR3 has 14 amino acids. Deletions cut 8 bases from V and 4 bases from J, with 15 bases between. CDR3 amino acids: CASLSVGEGNTIYF. The CDR3 coding sequence is TGTGCCAGCCTTTCGGTCGGGGAAGGAAACACCATATATTTT.

The rearrangement joins TRBV10-3 to TRBJ2-7; TRBD1 might be the D (6 bases). The CDR3 loop spans 13 amino acids. With 3 bases removed from V and 6 bases from J, the gap between germline ends came to 12 bases. The germline gives CDR1 ENHRY, CDR2 SYGVKD. CDR3 DNA sequence: TGTGCCATCAGTGACAGGGGCGACGGCGAGCAGTACTTC. It yields the protein CAISDRGDGEQYF.

V is TRBV9 and J is TRBJ2-1; the D gene is possibly TRBD2 (6 bases). The V gene lost 7 bases and the J gene lost 5 bases, with 10 bases spanning the gap. CDR3 length: 12 residues. From germline, CDR1 is SGDLS and CDR2 YYNGEE. The DNA of the CDR3 is TGTGCCAGCGGGGGACTTAACAATGAGCAGTTCTTC. It specifies CASGGLNNEQFF.

The chain has TRBV30 and TRBJ2-1; D unresolved. CDR3 length: 11 residues. CDR1 and CDR2 (germline): GTSNPN, SVGIG (reference sequence). Between the trimmed V and J ends, which lost 7 bases and 6 bases, there was a span of 10 bases. CDR3 amino acids: CASWALNEQFF. The CDR3 DNA reads TGTGCCTCCTGGGCCCTCAATGAGCAGTTCTTC.

The gene calls are TRBV28 and TRBJ2-7; a possible D gene is TRBD2 (6 bases). Trimming cost V 6 bases and J 11 bases, with 20 bases left between them. The CDR3 totals 13 residues. Germline CDR1 MDHEN, CDR2 SYDVKM. The CDR3, as DNA: TGTGCCAGCAGGACCCCTTCCGGGACTTTAAAGTACTTC. The encoded protein is CASRTPSGTLKYF.

The chain links TRBV6-2 or TRBV6-3 to TRBJ2-1, with 7 bases lining up with TRBD1. V shed 5 bases and J 6 bases; nucleotides not matched to a gene: 4. Germline CDR1 reads MNHEY; CDR2 reads SVGEGT. The CDR3 is 13 amino acids. CDR3 nucleotides: TGTGCCAGCAGTCAACGACAGGGCAATGAGCAGTTCTTC. This gives the protein CASSQRQGNEQFF.

This rearrangement joins TRBV9 to TRBJ1-3; D gene uncertain. The V gene lost 0 bases and the J gene lost 4 bases, with 17 bases spanning the gap. Germline V CDR1 and CDR2: SGDLS, YYNGEE. The CDR3 spans 17 residues. The CDR3 DNA follows: TGTGCCAGCAGCGTAGGCCCCATCGAGGTGACCGGAAACACCATATATTTT. It is translated as CASSVGPIEVTGNTIYF.